The rows below give T cell receptor beta chains drawn from one sample of a study of PD-1 blockade in classical Hodgkin lymphoma. Data came from immunoSEQ multiplex PCR; TCRdb stores just in-frame clones and leaves some out. The table has tens of thousands of clones, approximately 74% seen once; the top ten hold 17%. The sequencing here drew on peripheral blood mononuclear cells (PBMCs), taken at baseline. These receptors all come from a human donor with classical Hodgkin lymphoma. Each CDR3 is given with its conserved first and last residue. Each record gives: clone size, CDR3 length, D gene, V gene, J gene, CDR3 DNA, CDR3 protein. D genes are given only for firm matches. The size entry is marked missing in some rows and otherwise reads once, few, many or a size class.

medium-sized	15	TRBD1	TRBV28	TRBJ1-5	TGTGCCAGCAGCCCTCCCGACAGGGACCTTCAGCCCCAGCATTTT	CASSPPDRDLQPQHF
.	12	.	TRBV11-2	TRBJ2-3	TGTGCCAGCAGCTTAGTCCTCTATGTTCAGTATTTT	CASSLVLYVQYF
.	13	TRBD1	TRBV7-9	TRBJ2-7	TGTGCCAGCAGCTTAGCAGGGGGCCACGAGCAGTACTTC	CASSLAGGHEQYF
.	16	TRBD1	TRBV19	TRBJ2-5	TGTGCCAGTAGTATAGGAGACAGGGGGCTCGTAGAGACCCAGTACTTC	CASSIGDRGLVETQYF
.	13	.	TRBV7-6	TRBJ2-4	TGTGCCAGCAGTCGACGGGAAGGAAACATTCAGTACTTC	CASSRREGNIQYF
.	13	.	TRBV6-6	TRBJ2-1	TGTGCCAGCAGTTACTTTAGATACAATGAGCAGTTCTTC	CASSYFRYNEQFF
.	17	.	TRBV28	TRBJ1-5	TGTGCCAGCAGTTTGTCGAGGTGGGGGTTCAGCAATCAGCCCCAGCATTTT	CASSLSRWGFSNQPQHF
.	15	TRBD1	TRBV11-2	TRBJ2-2	TGTGCCAGCAGCCAAGGACAGGGTTGGACCGGGGAGCTGTTTTTT	CASSQGQGWTGELFF
few	14	TRBD2	TRBV19	TRBJ2-2	TGTGCCAGTACCCGACGTAGCGGGACCGGGGAGCTGTTTTTT	CASTRRSGTGELFF
.	16	.	TRBV11-2	TRBJ2-5	TGTGCCAGCAGCTTAGTGTCCGGGGCGGTAAGGCAGACCCAGTACTTC	CASSLVSGAVRQTQYF
.	15	.	TRBV6-5	TRBJ2-1	TGTGCCAGCAGTTACCCAGGGTTCCCCTACAATGAGCAGTTCTTC	CASSYPGFPYNEQFF
.	17	TRBD2	TRBV19	TRBJ2-1	TGTGCCAGTAGCCAATATAAGGGGACTAGCGGAAACAATGAGCAGTTCTTC	CASSQYKGTSGNNEQFF
.	15	.	TRBV27	TRBJ1-1	TGTGCCAGCAGTTTTATTGGAGGACAGAACACTGAAGCTTTCTTT	CASSFIGGQNTEAFF
.	15	.	TRBV11-3	TRBJ2-3	TGTGCCAGCAGCTTCGGGCAGAAAAACACAGATACGCAGTATTTT	CASSFGQKNTDTQYF
.	16	TRBD1	TRBV5-6	TRBJ1-1	TGTGCCAGCAGCTTGAGCGGGGACAGGGTGAACACTGAAGCTTTCTTT	CASSLSGDRVNTEAFF
medium-sized	13	.	TRBV2	TRBJ2-7	TGTGCCAGCAGTGGGGATCGGTCCTACGAGCAGTACTTC	CASSGDRSYEQYF
.	13	TRBD2	TRBV7-6	TRBJ2-1	TGTGCCAGCAGCCCCAGAGGTAGCGGGGAGCAGTTCTTC	CASSPRGSGEQFF
.	15	.	TRBV21-1	TRBJ2-7	TGTGCCAGCAGCGAGCGGGGGGGCAGGGCCCACGAGCAGTACTTC	CASSERGGRAHEQYF
few	15	.	TRBV2	TRBJ1-5	TGTGCCAGCACGAGGACACCATATAGCAATCAGCCCCAGCATTTT	CASTRTPYSNQPQHF
once	16	.	TRBV19	TRBJ2-2	TGTGCCAGTAGTGTAAGTTTGGTTCTGAACACCGGGGAGCTGTTTTTT	CASSVSLVLNTGELFF
.	16	TRBD2	TRBV27	TRBJ2-7	TGTGCCAGCAGTTTAAGGGGAGGACTAGCAATACGGGAGCAGTACTTC	CASSLRGGLAIREQYF
few	14	.	TRBV28	TRBJ2-5	TGTGCCAGCAGTTTGGGGACCGGCCGGGAGACCCAGTACTTC	CASSLGTGRETQYF